This TCR beta chain was profiled in a study of cytomegalovirus exposure and HLA in healthy donors. This clone occurred a few times. Trimming took 1 base from V and 6 from J, leaving 13 bases between them. The germline V gene has CDR1 SGHTA and CDR2 FQGNSA. CDR3 size: 14 residues. The repertoire was sequenced with immunoSEQ multiplex PCR; TCRdb's copy has only in-frame clones and lacks some. The sample has about 160,000 clones; roughly 90% are singletons. V usage is TRBV7-2 and J usage is TRBJ2-7; D is uncertain. Sequencing was carried out using PBMCs. This TCR was recovered from a man aged 18 to 29 in good health and CMV-seropositive. The CDR3 reads CASSLDSRSREQYF. CDR3 DNA sequence: TGTGCCAGCAGCTTAGATAGTAGATCCCGCGAGCAGTACTTC.